Below are 5 T cell receptor beta chains sequenced from a single sample in a study of cytomegalovirus exposure and HLA in healthy donors. The PCR contained 60 Vbeta and 13 Jbeta primers. Sequencing was performed with immunoSEQ multiplex PCR; in TCRdb, only in-frame clones are kept and a portion is missing. The sample carries about 120,000 clones, less than 80% recorded once. Sequencing used PBMCs. All receptors derive from a man aged 35 to 55 in good health and CMV-seropositive.

As for this clone: Other DNA sequences in the same sample also yield this CDR3. The rearrangement uses TRBV5-1 and TRBJ2-7; 8 bases agree with TRBD2. The CDR3 loop spans 14 amino acids. The germline V gene encodes CDR1 SGHRS and CDR2 YFSETQ. The J segment lost 3 bases and the V segment lost 0 bases, leaving 2 bases of the junction unmatched. The CDR3 loop reads CASSLGLASYEQYF. The DNA of the CDR3 is TGCGCCAGCAGCTTGGGACTAGCGAGCTACGAGCAGTACTTC. Full variable domain (rest looked up from reference TRBV5-1 and TRBJ2-7): KAGVTQTPRYLIKTRGQQVTLSCSPISGHRSVSWYQQTPGQGLQFLFEYFSETQRNKGNFPGRFSGRQFSNSRSEMNVSTLELGDSALYLCASSLGLASYEQYFGPGTRLTVT.

The chain couples TRBV11-1 to TRBJ2-7, with 7 bases identical to TRBD2. The CDR3 has 13 residues. The V gene's germline CDR1 is SGHAT and CDR2 FQDESV (reference sequence). V was pared by 6 bases and J by 3 bases, with 5 bases of the junction left unmatched. DNA for the CDR3: TGTGCCAGCAGACTGGGGGGGGGCTACGAGCAGTACTTC. Amino acid sequence: CASRLGGGYEQYF. Supplemented by reference TRBV11-1 and TRBJ2-7, the full variable domain reads EAEVAQSPRYKITEKSQAVAFWCDPISGHATLYWYRQILGQGPELLVQFQDESVVDDSQLPKDRFSAERLKGVDSTLKIQPAELGDSAMYLCASRLGGGYEQYFGPGTRLTVT.

The CDR3 DNA reads TGTGCCTGGAGTGTTGGGGGGGGTAGCAATCAGCCCCAGCATTTT. Translating it yields CAWSVGGGSNQPQHF. The chain links TRBV30 to TRBJ1-5; D might be TRBD1 (5 bases). CDR3 length: 15 residues. The V and J ends lost 0 bases and 0 bases respectively, with 9 bases between them. The germline gives CDR1 GTSNPN, CDR2 SVGIG (reference sequence).

J is TRBJ2-7 and V is TRBV11-2; 8 bases fit TRBD2. The CDR3 has 15 residues. V gave up 6 bases and J gave up 5 bases; unmatched junction bases: 12. CDR1 is SGHAT and CDR2 is FQNNGV in the germline V gene. For the CDR3, the DNA is TGTGCCAGCAGGTCGGGAAGCGGGAGTATCAACGAGCAGTACTTC. It encodes CASRSGSGSINEQYF.

The chain combines TRBV9 with TRBJ2-5; TRBD2 matches at 9 bases. Germline CDR1 and CDR2: SGDLS and YYNGEE. The CDR3 length is 17 residues. V trimming: 4 bases; J trimming: 4 bases; junction bases outside the gene matches: 14. CDR3 DNA sequence: TGTGCCAGCAGCCCCCCCCAGGCGGGAGGGCGCTCAGAGACCCAGTACTTC. Translated, it gives CASSPPQAGGRSETQYF.